This T cell receptor (beta chain) was documented in a study of human T cells and chemical hapten exposure. Across the study: For sensitization, 2% DPC was applied to an approximately 2 cm by approximately 2 cm patch of upper inner arm skin. Alopecia universalis, totalis or areata was present in patients who were mostly female. Minor pooled library volume differences mainly drove per-sample TCR yield variation.

Time point described: pre-sensitization, week 0. Treatment specified: therapeutic diphenylcyclopropenone sensitization with weekly scalp DPC. CDR3 length: 15 amino acids. V trimming: 3 bases; J trimming: 0 bases; junction bases outside the gene matches: 4. Germline lookup yields CDR1 SGHKS and CDR2 YYEKEE (reference sequence). Individual cDNA molecules in this library carried unique molecular identifiers. TCRdb itself ran the RACE reads through MiXCR, one entry per CDR3 protein. The repertoire holds 250,000 or so distinct CDR3 sequences, with roughly 7.4% as singletons. The sequencing used whole blood, collected in connection with sensitization to the hapten diphenylcyclopropenone (DPC). The chain combines TRBV5-5 with TRBJ1-2; 8 bases match TRBD1. This clonotype was obtained from a man between 18 and 29 years old with alopecia areata. Some clones in this sample may be carry-over from other donors' samples. DNA of the CDR3: TGTGCCAGCAGCTGGAAGGACAGGGCTAACTATGGCTACACCTTC. It codes for CASSWKDRANYGYTF.